These 19 T cell receptor beta chains came from one sample sequenced in a study of CD8 T cells in Susac syndrome. With random hexamers, reverse transcription was performed on about 0.5 to 1 ug of RNA. MiXCR was run by TCRdb on the immunoSEQ multiplex PCR reads, yielding one entry per CDR3 protein. The table lists 120,000 or so distinct CDR3 sequences, about 95% of them singletons. Material: CD4+ T cells from PBMCs. These TCRs come from a human donor in good health.

This clonotype was observed a single time. V and J are TRBV28 and TRBJ1-1; TRBD1 is a possible D gene (6 bases). Germline lookup yields CDR1 MDHEN and CDR2 SYDVKM. V lost 8 bases and J 5 bases, leaving 18 bases between the germline ends. The CDR3 sequence is 14 residues long. The CDR3 nucleotides read TGTGCCAGCGGAATAGGGGGGGTTGGGACTGAAGCTTTCTTT. The encoded protein is CASGIGGVGTEAFF.

This chain connects TRBV2 to TRBJ1-5; TRBD1 might be the D (5 bases). Germline CDR1 SNHLY, CDR2 FYNNEI. The CDR3 consists of 15 residues. Trimming cost V 6 bases and J 4 bases, with 16 bases left between them. The CDR3 DNA reads TGTGCCAGCAGGACTCAAGGGGTTGGGAATCAGCCCCAGCATTTT. It yields the protein CASRTQGVGNQPQHF.

CDR3 in amino acids: CASSLNLAGREQYF. As DNA, the CDR3 is TGCGCCAGCAGCTTGAACCTAGCGGGAAGGGAGCAGTACTTC. V is TRBV5-1 and J is TRBJ2-7; 9 bases agree with TRBD2. This CDR3 spans 14 amino acids. Looked up from germline, CDR1 is SGHRS and CDR2 is YFSETQ. The trim removed 1 base at V and 7 bases at J, leaving 6 bases unmatched.

This clonotype showed up just once. This sequence joins TRBV6-5 and TRBJ2-1, with 11 nucleotides matching TRBD2. CDR1 is MNHEY, CDR2 SVGAGI, per germline. The junction had 12 bases not matched to a gene; V was cut back by 7 bases and J by 13 bases. CDR3 length equals 14 residues. CDR3: CASTTNRLAGKQFF. Written as DNA, the CDR3 is TGTGCCAGCACTACTAACAGACTAGCGGGGAAACAGTTCTTC.

The J gene is TRBJ2-6, the V gene TRBV29-1; D ambiguous. With 5 bases removed from V and 4 bases from J, the gap between germline ends came to 6 bases. The CDR3 spans 12 residues. Germline V gene sequence: CDR1 SQVTM, CDR2 ANQGSEA. CDR3 DNA: TGCAGCGTTATGCCCGGGGCCAACGTCCTGACTTTC. It codes for CSVMPGANVLTF.

This sequence joins TRBV6-4 and TRBJ2-1; 9 bases match TRBD2. Germline CDR1 is MRHNA and CDR2 is SNTAGT. The CDR3 spans 16 residues. V was pared by 4 bases and J by 3 bases, with 7 bases of the junction left unmatched. The CDR3 nucleotides are TGTGCCAGCAGTGCCTCGACTAGCGGATTCTACAATGAGCAGTTCTTC. It is translated as CASSASTSGFYNEQFF.

The genes are TRBV3-1 and TRBJ2-1; 9 bases are a match to TRBD2. J lost 7 bases, V lost 3 bases, and 4 bases had no gene match. Germline values: CDR1 LGHDT, CDR2 YNNKEL (reference sequence). The CDR3 is made up of 14 amino acids. The CDR3 DNA sequence: TGTGCCAGCAGCCACCAAGCGGGGGGAAATGAGCAGTTCTTC. Protein sequence: CASSHQAGGNEQFF.

This chain joins TRBV5-1 and TRBJ2-1; 8 nucleotides line up with TRBD1. Germline CDR1 and CDR2: SGHRS and YFSETQ. This CDR3 is 14 amino acids long. V gave up 3 bases and J gave up 7 bases; unmatched junction bases: 6. The chain's CDR3 is CASSSRQGINEQFF. As DNA, the CDR3 is TGCGCCAGCAGCTCTCGACAGGGGATTAATGAGCAGTTCTTC.

The chain carries TRBV29-1 and TRBJ1-1, with 8 bases fitting TRBD1. J was trimmed by 9 bases and V by 3 bases; bases with no gene match: 3. The CDR3 consists of 11 residues. Germline V gene lookup returns CDR1 SQVTM and CDR2 ANQGSEA. The CDR3 nucleotides read TGCAGCGTTGAGCGGACAGGGAAAGCTTTCTTT. Translation: CSVERTGKAFF.

This clonotype is a singleton in its sample. The chain combines TRBV13 with TRBJ2-5; D is possibly TRBD2 (6 bases). Germline values: CDR1 PRHDT, CDR2 FYEKMQ (reference sequence). This CDR3 has 14 amino acids. V dropped 0 bases and J dropped 5 bases, with 10 bases sitting between them. CDR3 DNA: TGTGCCAGCAGCTTAGGTAGGAGCGGGGAGACCCAGTACTTC. Protein: CASSLGRSGETQYF.

The chain uses TRBV20-1 and TRBJ2-7, with 10 bases fitting TRBD2. Unmatched junction bases numbered 5, after V lost 3 bases and J lost 3 bases. This CDR3 region has 14 residues. The germline V gene has CDR1 DFQATT and CDR2 SNEGSKA (reference sequence). CDR3 sequence: CSASLASGSYEQYF. The CDR3 DNA sequence: TGCAGTGCTAGTTTGGCTAGCGGGAGCTACGAGCAGTACTTC.

A single count supports this clonotype. This chain links TRBV4-1 with TRBJ2-7; possible D gene TRBD1, 6 bases. CDR3 length: 14 amino acids. CDR1 and CDR2 (germline): MGHRA, YSYEKL. V shed 3 bases and J shed 3 bases, with 12 bases lying between them. Here the CDR3 reads CASSHAEGGYEQYF. The CDR3 bases are TGCGCCAGCAGCCATGCTGAAGGGGGCTACGAGCAGTACTTC.

The chain uses TRBV12-3 or TRBV12-4 and TRBJ2-7, with 7 bases fitting TRBD1. Trimming took 8 bases from V and 0 from J; bases not matched to a gene: 7. CDR3 length: 14 residues. The CDR3 DNA reads TGTGCCAGCGGCCGGACAGGAAGCTCCTACGAGCAGTACTTC. This sequence encodes CASGRTGSSYEQYF.

This rearrangement joins TRBV5-4 to TRBJ2-7; TRBD2 might be the D (6 bases). This CDR3 has 13 residues. Germline V gene lookup returns CDR1 SGHNT and CDR2 YYREEE (reference sequence). Trimming left V 3 bases short and J 2 bases short, with 9 bases between. The CDR3 spells CASSWDSAYEQYF. The CDR3, as DNA: TGTGCCAGCAGCTGGGACTCCGCCTACGAGCAGTACTTC.

The rearrangement uses TRBV7-9 and TRBJ2-1; 11 bases are shared with TRBD2. Trimming cost V 5 bases and J 1 base; bases outside gene matches: 4. Germline V gives CDR1 SEHNR, CDR2 FQNEAQ (reference sequence). The CDR3 has 16 residues. The CDR3, as DNA: TGTGCCAGCAGCGTTAGCGGGGGGGGTTCCTACAATGAGCAGTTCTTC. As protein: CASSVSGGGSYNEQFF.

The CDR3 DNA reads as TGTGCCATCAGTGAGTCGGGCAGGTACTACGAGCAGTACTTC. This sequence encodes CAISESGRYYEQYF. The chain combines TRBV10-3 with TRBJ2-7; D is ambiguous. Trimming removed 0 bases at V and 3 bases at J, with 9 bases between. The CDR3 spans 14 residues. CDR1 ENHRY and CDR2 SYGVKD come from the germline V gene.

Concerning this clonotype: The junction does not match germline at one end; this may be a read error. The chain joins TRBV5-1 to TRBJ2-1; D is possibly TRBD1 (6 bases). The germline CDR1 and CDR2 sequences are SGHRS and YFSETQ. CDR3 size: 15 residues. The CDR3 sequence: CASSLGGSSYNEQFF. The CDR3 bases are TGTGCCAGCAGTTTAGGGGGATCATCCTACAATGAGCAGTTCTTC.

J is TRBJ2-7 and V is TRBV29-1; tentative D call: TRBD2 (6 bases). The germline gives CDR1 SQVTM, CDR2 ANQGSEA. V gave up 7 bases and J gave up 3 bases, with 16 bases separating them. This CDR3 contains 13 residues. CDR3 loop: CSAHNWRDYEQYF. The CDR3 nucleotides read TGCAGCGCTCATAACTGGAGGGACTACGAGCAGTACTTC.

The sample holds one count of this clonotype. The chain joins TRBV7-2 to TRBJ2-7; D ambiguous. V was clipped by 1 base and J by 3 bases, with 7 bases between them. The germline V gene encodes CDR1 SGHTA and CDR2 FQGNSA. CDR3 length: 13 amino acids. As DNA, the CDR3 is TGTGCCAGCAGCTTAGAACAGTTCTACGAGCAGTACTTC. Amino acids: CASSLEQFYEQYF.